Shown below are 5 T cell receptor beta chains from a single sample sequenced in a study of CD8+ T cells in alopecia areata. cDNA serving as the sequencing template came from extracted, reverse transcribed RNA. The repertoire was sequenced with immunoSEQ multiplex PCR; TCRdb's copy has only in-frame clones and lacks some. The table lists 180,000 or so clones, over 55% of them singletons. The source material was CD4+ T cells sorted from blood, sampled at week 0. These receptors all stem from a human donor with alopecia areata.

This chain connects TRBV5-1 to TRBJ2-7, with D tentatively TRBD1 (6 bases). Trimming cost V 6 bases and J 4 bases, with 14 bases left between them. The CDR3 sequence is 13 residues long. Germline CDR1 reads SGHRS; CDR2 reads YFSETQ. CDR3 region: CASKGHNQYEQYF. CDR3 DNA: TGCGCCAGCAAGGGACATAACCAATACGAGCAGTACTTC.

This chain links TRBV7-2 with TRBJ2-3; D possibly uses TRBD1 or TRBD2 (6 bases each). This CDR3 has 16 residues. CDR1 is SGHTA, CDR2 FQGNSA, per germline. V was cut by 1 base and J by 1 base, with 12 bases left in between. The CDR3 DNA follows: TGTGCCAGCAGCTTAGGGCTGGGGGGCGGCACAGATACGCAGTATTTT. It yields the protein CASSLGLGGGTDTQYF.

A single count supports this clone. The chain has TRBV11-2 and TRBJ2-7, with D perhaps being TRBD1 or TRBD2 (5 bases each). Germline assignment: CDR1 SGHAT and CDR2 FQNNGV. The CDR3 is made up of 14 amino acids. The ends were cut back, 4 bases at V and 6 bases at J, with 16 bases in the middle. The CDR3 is CASSSARGSGEQYF. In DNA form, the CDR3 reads TGTGCCAGCAGCTCCGCACGGGGCAGCGGCGAGCAGTACTTC.

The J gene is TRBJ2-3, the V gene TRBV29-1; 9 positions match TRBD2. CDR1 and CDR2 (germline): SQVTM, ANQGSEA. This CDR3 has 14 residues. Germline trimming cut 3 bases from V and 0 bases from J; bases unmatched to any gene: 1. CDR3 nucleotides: TGCAGCGTTGATCTAGCGGGGAGCACAGATACGCAGTATTTT. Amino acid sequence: CSVDLAGSTDTQYF.

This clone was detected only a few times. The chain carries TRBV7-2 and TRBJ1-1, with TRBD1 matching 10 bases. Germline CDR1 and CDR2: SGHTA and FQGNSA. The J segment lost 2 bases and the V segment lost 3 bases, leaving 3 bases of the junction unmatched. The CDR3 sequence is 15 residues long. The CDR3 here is CASSFGTGANTEAFF. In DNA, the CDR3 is TGTGCCAGCAGCTTCGGGACAGGGGCTAACACTGAAGCTTTCTTT.